The next 20 T cell receptor beta chains were all read from a single sample in a study of chemoradiotherapy in HPV16-positive cancers. Libraries were prepared by immunoSEQ multiplex PCR; TCRdb keeps only in-frame clonotypes and omits some of them. Found here are some 11,000 clones, roughly 78% of them singletons; the top ten hold less than 10%. Sample collection was performed from a patient who underwent chemoradiotherapy. The source is a human donor with HPV-associated anogenital cancer.

There are a few counts of this clone. The rearrangement links TRBV25-1 to TRBJ2-7; D gene ambiguous. V lost 5 bases and J 4 bases, leaving 6 bases between the germline ends. The CDR3 runs to 11 residues. From germline, CDR1 is MGHDK and CDR2 SYGVNS. CDR3 coding DNA: TGTGCCAGCAGTCTCGGTTACGAGCAGTACTTC. Translated: CASSLGYEQYF.

This clone has only a few counts. V gene TRBV7-6 combines with J gene TRBJ2-5; 12 positions match TRBD2. The V segment lost 5 bases and the J segment 2 bases; nucleotides outside the gene matches: 0. Germline assignment: CDR1 SGHVS and CDR2 FNYEAQ. There are 14 residues in the CDR3. CDR3 sequence (DNA): TGTGCCAGCAGCGGACTAGCGGGACAAGAGACCCAGTACTTC. This gives the protein CASSGLAGQETQYF. Filled out from reference TRBV7-6 and TRBJ2-5, the complete variable domain reads GAGVSQSPRYKVTKRGQDVALRCDPISGHVSLYWYRQALGQGPEFLTYFNYEAQQDKSGLPNDRFSAERPEGSISTLTIQRTEQRDSAMYRCASSGLAGQETQYFGPGTRLLVL.

CDR3: CASSRGGLAALGNEQFF. DNA of the CDR3: TGCGCCAGCAGCCGGGGGGGACTAGCGGCCCTGGGCAATGAGCAGTTCTTC. V gene TRBV4-1 combines with J gene TRBJ2-1; 11 bases map to TRBD2. This CDR3 is built from 17 residues. Trimming at V came to 4 bases and at J to 6 bases, leaving 11 bases not matched to a gene. Germline V gene lookup returns CDR1 MGHRA and CDR2 YSYEKL.

The chain is built from TRBV29-1 and TRBJ2-5, with 9 bases that match TRBD1. Germline V gene data show CDR1 as SQVTM and CDR2 as ANQGSEA. The CDR3 is 15 residues long. Trimming cost V 7 bases and J 9 bases; bases outside gene matches: 18. The CDR3 sequence: CSGKAGTGSTAAQYF. In DNA, the CDR3 is TGCAGCGGAAAAGCCGGGACAGGGTCCACAGCGGCCCAGTACTTC.

This clone turned up a few times. The chain combines TRBV4-1 with TRBJ1-2; 8 bases agree with TRBD1. CDR1 and CDR2 from the germline V gene are MGHRA and YSYEKL. The CDR3 totals 14 residues. V trimming: 1 base; J trimming: 5 bases; junction bases outside the gene matches: 3. Written as DNA, the CDR3 is TGCGCCAGCAGCCAAGCCGGGACAGGTTATGGCTACACCTTC. It translates to CASSQAGTGYGYTF.

This clone appeared a few times. This chain uses TRBV7-9 with TRBJ1-1, with 10 bases aligning to TRBD1. This CDR3 comprises 15 residues. Germline V gene sequence: CDR1 SEHNR, CDR2 FQNEAQ (reference sequence). V was pared by 5 bases and J by 3 bases, with 6 bases of the junction left unmatched. CDR3 sequence: CASSVRQGADTEAFF. For the CDR3, the DNA is TGTGCCAGCAGCGTCCGACAGGGGGCTGACACTGAAGCTTTCTTT.

This clone showed up just a few times. The chain recombines TRBV29-1 with TRBJ1-2, with a weak D call TRBD1 (6 bases). Germline CDR1 SQVTM, CDR2 ANQGSEA. The CDR3 has 12 amino acids. Deletions cut 6 bases from V and 0 bases from J, with 8 bases between. The CDR3 region has the DNA TGCAGCGTGGACAGAGCTAACTATGGCTACACCTTC. Translation: CSVDRANYGYTF.

This clone was observed a few times. The rearrangement uses TRBV4-2 and TRBJ2-7; D is possibly TRBD1 or TRBD2 (5 bases each). V was clipped by 4 bases and J by 5 bases, with 15 bases between them. Per germline, CDR1 LGHNA and CDR2 YNFKEQ. CDR3 length: 14 amino acids. CDR3 amino acids: CASSPLGERDEQYF. Written as DNA, the CDR3 is TGTGCCAGCAGCCCCCTGGGGGAGAGGGACGAGCAGTACTTC.

This clone occurred once. This chain connects TRBV6-5 to TRBJ2-1; D remains unclear. The CDR3 covers 13 residues. With 7 bases removed from V and 6 bases from J, the gap between germline ends came to 13 bases. Per germline, CDR1 MNHEY and CDR2 SVGAGI. This chain's CDR3 is CASISGGTNEQFF. CDR3 coding DNA: TGTGCCAGCATCTCTGGTGGAACCAATGAGCAGTTCTTC.

The chain has TRBV29-1 and TRBJ1-2; D call uncertain. Deletions cut 7 bases from V and 8 bases from J, with 8 bases between. Germline V CDR1 and CDR2: SQVTM, ANQGSEA. The CDR3 length is 9 residues. The CDR3 sequence is CSESDGYTF. For the CDR3, the DNA is TGCAGCGAATCAGACGGCTACACCTTC.

This CDR3 is CASSAPGVGGNTIYF. The CDR3 coding sequence is TGTGCCAGCAGTGCGCCCGGGGTGGGTGGAAACACCATATATTTT. The rearrangement links TRBV28 to TRBJ1-3; D gene ambiguous. The CDR3 runs to 15 residues. Germline CDR1 and CDR2: MDHEN and SYDVKM. V was pared by 5 bases and J by 3 bases, with 14 bases between.

The chain joins TRBV18 to TRBJ1-1; D remains unclear. The V gene lost 5 bases and the J gene lost 11 bases, with 12 bases spanning the gap. Germline V gene sequence: CDR1 KGHSH, CDR2 LQKENI. The CDR3 sequence is 11 residues long. The CDR3 nucleotides are TGTGCCAGCTCAGATCTCGGGGAGGCTTTCTTT. Protein: CASSDLGEAFF.

In this sample, this clone turned up once. The chain uses TRBV4-1 and TRBJ2-2; D is unresolved. This CDR3 region has 17 residues. The V end lost 1 base, the J end lost 1 base, and 13 bases lay between the germline ends. CDR1 is MGHRA, CDR2 YSYEKL, per germline. The CDR3: CASSQVAEHVNTGELFF. CDR3 DNA: TGCGCCAGCAGCCAAGTGGCAGAGCACGTGAACACCGGGGAGCTGTTTTTT.

V and J are TRBV28 and TRBJ2-7, with 9 bases fitting TRBD2. CDR1 is MDHEN and CDR2 is SYDVKM in the germline V gene. J gave up 0 bases and V 3 bases, and 6 bases lay outside the gene matches. This CDR3 has 16 residues. CDR3 sequence reads: CASSFNLAGLSYEQYF. The CDR3 coding sequence is TGTGCCAGCAGTTTTAATCTAGCGGGGCTCTCCTACGAGCAGTACTTC.

The rearrangement uses TRBV28 and TRBJ1-5, with 10 bases matching TRBD1. Looked up from germline, CDR1 is MDHEN and CDR2 is SYDVKM. Germline trimming cut 6 bases from V and 7 bases from J; bases unmatched to any gene: 15. The CDR3 length is 17 residues. For the CDR3, the DNA is TGTGCCAGCAGGTGGACAGGGGGTGAATTTAGGCGACAGCCCCAGCATTTT. This encodes CASRWTGGEFRRQPQHF.

J is TRBJ2-7 and V is TRBV7-9; D remains unclear. Per the germline V gene, CDR1 is SEHNR and CDR2 is FQNEAQ (reference sequence). With 1 base removed from V and 2 bases from J, the gap between germline ends came to 15 bases. The length of the CDR3 is 16 residues. The CDR3 region is CASSLGPSGAAYEQYF. CDR3 nucleotide sequence: TGTGCCAGCAGCTTAGGCCCTTCAGGAGCCGCCTACGAGCAGTACTTC.

The genes are TRBV5-6 and TRBJ2-3; D is uncertain. The germline V gene encodes CDR1 SGHDT and CDR2 YYEEEE. Trimming removed 2 bases at V and 0 bases at J, with 13 bases between. The CDR3 sequence is 16 residues long. CDR3 DNA: TGTGCCAGCAGCTTTGAAATGGGCAAAAGCACAGATACGCAGTATTTT. This codes for CASSFEMGKSTDTQYF.

By frequency in the sample, this clone is large. The chain joins TRBV2 to TRBJ2-1; D gene uncertain. V lost 8 bases, J lost 6 bases, and 5 bases lay in between. This CDR3 comprises 10 residues. Germline CDR1 and CDR2: SNHLY and FYNNEI. CDR3 sequence (DNA): TGTGCCAGCTCTCGCAATGAGCAGTTCTTC. As protein: CASSRNEQFF. The full variable domain, its missing parts supplied by reference TRBV2 and TRBJ2-1, is EPEVTQTPSHQVTQMGQEVILRCVPISNHLYFYWYRQILGQKVEFLVSFYNNEISEKSEIFDDQFSVERPDGSNFTLKIRSTKLEDSAMYFCASSRNEQFFGPGTRLTVL.

The chain links TRBV6-7 to TRBJ2-2; TRBD2 matches 11 bases. TRBV6-7 is treated as an ORF (open reading frame) with a function not yet certain. The CDR3 consists of 18 residues. V was clipped by 0 bases and J by 2 bases; unmatched bases: 5. This chain's CDR3 is CASSYSIAGGPNTGELFF. For the CDR3, the DNA is TGTGCCAGCAGTTACTCCATAGCGGGAGGGCCAAACACCGGGGAGCTGTTTTTT.

A single count supports this clone. This chain uses TRBV29-1 with TRBJ1-2; tentatively, D is TRBD1 (5 bases). The germline V gene encodes CDR1 SQVTM and CDR2 ANQGSEA. Trimming stripped 3 bases from V and 6 bases from J, with 17 bases between. The CDR3 is 14 residues long. CDR3 residues: CSVDGAPGTDGYTF. The CDR3 DNA sequence: TGCAGCGTTGATGGGGCCCCGGGGACCGATGGCTACACCTTC.